This T cell receptor (beta chain) originates from a study of cytomegalovirus exposure and HLA in healthy donors. With 60 Vbeta and 13 Jbeta primers, the PCR was carried out. The assay was immunoSEQ multiplex PCR, and TCRdb's table has in-frame clones only and misses some. The table shows about 150,000 clones, with 60% to 75% occurring only once. This TCR derives from a man aged 18-30 years in good health and CMV-seronegative. Sequencing was performed on PBMCs.

CDR3 in amino acids: CASTRRGGEAFF. The CDR3 nucleotides read TGTGCCAGCACTCGACGGGGGGGTGAAGCTTTCTTT. This chain connects TRBV5-4 to TRBJ1-1, with D possibly TRBD1 on 5 matching bases. The CDR3 length is 12 residues. V lost 6 bases and J 7 bases, leaving 13 bases between the germline ends. Germline CDR1 is SGHNT and CDR2 is YYREEE (reference sequence).